These 9 T cell receptor beta chains came from one sample sequenced in a study of blood T cell repertoires in COVID-19. The assay was immunoSEQ multiplex PCR, and TCRdb's table has in-frame clones only and misses some. The data show 130,000 or so clones, with roughly 87% seen just once and 15% to 20% held by the top ten. Specimen: PBMCs or T cells enriched from blood (not recorded which). These TCRs come from a man aged 25-45 years who had recovered from COVID-19.

A remark on this clone: At the DNA level, this CDR3 is encoded by other sequences in the same sample as well. The rearrangement links TRBV5-1 to TRBJ1-1, with TRBD1 identical over 7 bases. V dropped 2 bases and J dropped 2; count of bases not matched to a gene: 3. The CDR3 sequence is 14 residues long. Germline CDR1 reads SGHRS; CDR2 reads YFSETQ. The CDR3 is CASSLRQGNTEAFF. The CDR3 DNA reads TGCGCCAGCAGCTTACGACAGGGCAACACTGAAGCTTTCTTT.

This clone appeared a few times. The chain recombines TRBV30 with TRBJ1-2, with 9 bases that match TRBD1. CDR3 length equals 15 residues. The V and J ends lost 4 bases and 2 bases, in that order; junction bases with no gene match: 8. The germline V gene has CDR1 GTSNPN and CDR2 SVGIG (reference sequence). The CDR3 nucleotides are TGTGCCTGGAATAGGGGGACAGGGACAAACTATGGCTACACCTTC. Protein: CAWNRGTGTNYGYTF.

The gene calls are TRBV6-5 and TRBJ1-1, with a tentative D call TRBD1 (5 bases). Germline V gene lookup returns CDR1 MNHEY and CDR2 SVGAGI. The CDR3 is made up of 14 amino acids. Trimming took 0 bases from V and 7 from J, leaving 12 bases between them. The CDR3 reads CASSYSTAPNEAFF. In DNA form, the CDR3 reads TGTGCCAGCAGTTACTCGACAGCCCCGAATGAAGCTTTCTTT.

This clone was counted once. CDR3 bases: TGTGCCAGCAGCGAACTACAGGGAGCCGGCGACTATGGCTACACCTTC. Protein sequence: CASSELQGAGDYGYTF. The chain is built from TRBV11-1 and TRBJ1-2, with D possibly TRBD1 on 6 matching bases. Trimming removed 5 bases from V and 3 bases from J, with 19 bases in between. Germline CDR1 SGHAT, CDR2 FQDESV (reference sequence). This CDR3 is 16 amino acids long.

The V call is TRBV7-2, the J call TRBJ1-5, with D perhaps matching TRBD1 (6 bases). Germline CDR1 reads SGHTA; CDR2 reads FQGNSA. The CDR3 has 16 residues. The V gene lost 1 base and the J gene lost 1 base, with 11 bases spanning the gap. The CDR3 DNA reads TGTGCCAGCAGCTTAGGAACAGGGATAAGCAATCAGCCCCAGCATTTT. Encoded protein: CASSLGTGISNQPQHF.

J is TRBJ1-1 and V is TRBV5-4, with 9 bases lining up with TRBD1. The V gene end was trimmed by 4 bases and the J gene end by 7 bases; junction bases not matched to a gene: 23. CDR1 SGHNT and CDR2 YYREEE come from the germline V gene (reference sequence). The CDR3 length is 19 residues. CDR3 DNA: TGTGCCAGCAGCGACTTGAGTCAGGCCCGGGACAGGGATTCTTTTGAAGCTTTCTTT. This codes for CASSDLSQARDRDSFEAFF.

This rearrangement joins TRBV15 to TRBJ1-4; the match to TRBD1 covers 8 bases. Germline-derived CDR1 and CDR2 are LNHNV and YYDKDF (reference sequence). J was trimmed by 8 bases and V by 5 bases; bases with no gene match: 10. The CDR3 runs to 15 residues. In DNA form, the CDR3 reads TGTGCCACCAGCGAAACCGGGACAGGAAACGAAAAACTGTTTTTT. Encoded protein: CATSETGTGNEKLFF.

V and J are TRBV30 and TRBJ2-7; 13 bases agree with TRBD2. The CDR3 consists of 17 residues. After removal of 4 bases from V and 2 bases from J, the junction contained 11 bases not matched to a gene. Per the germline V gene, CDR1 is GTSNPN and CDR2 is SVGIG (reference sequence). CDR3 amino acids: CAWIKGAGTSGTYEQYF. CDR3 DNA: TGTGCCTGGATTAAAGGGGCCGGGACTAGCGGGACCTACGAGCAGTACTTC.

The chain couples TRBV3-1 (or the pseudogene TRBV3-2) to TRBJ2-1, with 7 bases aligning to TRBD2. The CDR3 is 16 amino acids. Trimming at V came to 6 bases and at J to 4 bases, leaving 12 bases not matched to a gene. The germline V gene encodes CDR1 LGHDT and CDR2 YNNKEL (reference sequence). The CDR3, as DNA: TGTGCCAGCAGAGATTCCGGGACTACAAGTTACAATGAGCAGTTCTTC. Translated, it gives CASRDSGTTSYNEQFF.